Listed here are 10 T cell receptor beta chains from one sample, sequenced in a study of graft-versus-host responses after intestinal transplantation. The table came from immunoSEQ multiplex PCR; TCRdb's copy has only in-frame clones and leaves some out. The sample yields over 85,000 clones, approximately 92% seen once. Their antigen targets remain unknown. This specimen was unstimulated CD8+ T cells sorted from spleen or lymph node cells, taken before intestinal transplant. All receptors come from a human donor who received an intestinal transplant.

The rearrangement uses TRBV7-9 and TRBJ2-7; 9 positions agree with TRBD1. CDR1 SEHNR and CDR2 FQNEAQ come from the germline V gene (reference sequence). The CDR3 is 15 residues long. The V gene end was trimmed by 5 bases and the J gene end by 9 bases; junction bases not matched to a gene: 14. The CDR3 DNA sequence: TGTGCCAGCAGCCCTAGGGTCTCCGCGGGACAGGGGCAGTACTTC. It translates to CASSPRVSAGQGQYF.

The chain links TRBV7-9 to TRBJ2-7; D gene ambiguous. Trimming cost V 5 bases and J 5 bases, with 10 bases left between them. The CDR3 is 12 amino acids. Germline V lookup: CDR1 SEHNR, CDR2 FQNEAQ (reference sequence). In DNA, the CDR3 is TGTGCCAGCAGCCCCCCTGTTCACGAGCAGTACTTC. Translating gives CASSPPVHEQYF.

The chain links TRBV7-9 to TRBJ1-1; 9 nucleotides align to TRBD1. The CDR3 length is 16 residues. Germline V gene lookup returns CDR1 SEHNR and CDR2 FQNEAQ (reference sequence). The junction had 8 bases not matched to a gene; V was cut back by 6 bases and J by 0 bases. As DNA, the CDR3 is TGTGCCAGCAGGCATCGGGACAGGGTCCTGAACACTGAAGCTTTCTTT. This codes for CASRHRDRVLNTEAFF.

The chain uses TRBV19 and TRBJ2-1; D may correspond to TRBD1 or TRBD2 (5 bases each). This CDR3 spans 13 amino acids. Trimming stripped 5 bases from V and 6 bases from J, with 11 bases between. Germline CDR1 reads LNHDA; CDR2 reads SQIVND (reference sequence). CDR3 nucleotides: TGTGCCAGTAGTGTCGGGACCCCCAATGAGCAGTTCTTC. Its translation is CASSVGTPNEQFF. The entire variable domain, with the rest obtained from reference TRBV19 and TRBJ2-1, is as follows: DGGITQSPKYLFRKEGQNVTLSCEQNLNHDAMYWYRQDPGQGLRLIYYSQIVNDFQKGDIAEGYSVSREKKESFPLTVTSAQKNPTAFYLCASSVGTPNEQFFGPGTRLTVL.

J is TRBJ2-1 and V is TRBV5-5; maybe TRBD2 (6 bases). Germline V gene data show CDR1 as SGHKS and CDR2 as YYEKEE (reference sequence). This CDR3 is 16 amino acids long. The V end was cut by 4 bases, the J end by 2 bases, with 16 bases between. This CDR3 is CASSPGPEGPYNEQFF. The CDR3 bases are TGTGCCAGCAGCCCGGGTCCGGAGGGCCCCTACAATGAGCAGTTCTTC. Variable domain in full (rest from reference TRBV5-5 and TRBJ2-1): DAGVTQSPTHLIKTRGQQVTLRCSPISGHKSVSWYQQVLGQGPQFIFQYYEKEERGRGNFPDRFSARQFPNYSSELNVNALLLGDSALYLCASSPGPEGPYNEQFFGPGTRLTVL.

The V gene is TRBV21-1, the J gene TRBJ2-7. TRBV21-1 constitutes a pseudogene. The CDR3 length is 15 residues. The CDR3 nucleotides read TGTGCCAGCAGCTCCCGAAGGTTTTCAGGGAGCGAGCAGTACTTC. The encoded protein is CASSSRRFSGSEQYF.

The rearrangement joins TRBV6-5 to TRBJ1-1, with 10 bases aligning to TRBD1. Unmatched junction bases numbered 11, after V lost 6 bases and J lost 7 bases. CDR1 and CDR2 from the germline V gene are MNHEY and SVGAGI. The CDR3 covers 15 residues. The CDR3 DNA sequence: TGTGCCAGCAGACTCGCCCGGACAGGGGGGATTGAAGCTTTCTTT. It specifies CASRLARTGGIEAFF.

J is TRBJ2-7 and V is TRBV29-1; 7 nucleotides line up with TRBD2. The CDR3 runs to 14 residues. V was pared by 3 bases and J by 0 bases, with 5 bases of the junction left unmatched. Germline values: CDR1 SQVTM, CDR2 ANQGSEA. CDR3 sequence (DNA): TGCAGCGTTGAGGGGGGGAAATACTCCTACGAGCAGTACTTC. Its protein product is CSVEGGKYSYEQYF.

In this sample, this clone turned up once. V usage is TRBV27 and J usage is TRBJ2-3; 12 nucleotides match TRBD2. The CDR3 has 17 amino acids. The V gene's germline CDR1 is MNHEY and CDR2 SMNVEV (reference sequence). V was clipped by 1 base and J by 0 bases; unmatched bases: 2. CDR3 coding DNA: TGTGCCAGCAGTTTATTGACTAGCGGGGGTAGCACAGATACGCAGTATTTT. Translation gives CASSLLTSGGSTDTQYF.

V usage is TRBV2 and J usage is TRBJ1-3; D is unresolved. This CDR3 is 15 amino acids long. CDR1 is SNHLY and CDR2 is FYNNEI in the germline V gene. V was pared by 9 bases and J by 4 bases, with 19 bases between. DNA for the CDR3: TGTGCCAGTCTTCCGGGCCTGGCAGCGGGAAACACCATATATTTT. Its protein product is CASLPGLAAGNTIYF.